This T cell receptor beta chain was captured in a study of shared clonotypes between healthy human individuals. When replicate PCRs were run on unsorted PBMC, they used roughly 270 ng DNA, some 31,000 T cell genomes. The repertoire was sequenced with immunoSEQ multiplex PCR; TCRdb's copy has only in-frame clones and lacks some. Here the sample spans fewer than 550,000 clones, nearly 80% being singletons. Comment on this clone: Its cognate antigen is unknown.

CDR3 size: 15 residues. Germline CDR1 reads WSHSY; CDR2 reads SAAADI. V lost 0 bases, J lost 3 bases, and 9 bases lay in between. Adult donors, all healthy and HIV-negative, had no recent acute infections or vaccinations. General observations from the study: Exclusively blood specimens were collected; tissue repertoires likely differ.

Source material: PBMCs. The sequence came from a woman aged 40-49 years in good health. Some clones in this sample may be carry-over from other donors' samples. V usage is TRBV10-2 and J usage is TRBJ2-1; a possible D gene is TRBD2 (5 bases). The CDR3 sequence is CASSESGEIYNEQFF. Written as DNA, the CDR3 is TGCGCCAGCAGTGAGTCTGGGGAGATCTACAATGAGCAGTTCTTC.